This paragraph reports one TCR beta chain. The antigen this receptor binds is unknown. Nothing much larger sits one base from this clone, and base qualities are not available. The immunoSEQ Assay, a bias-controlled multiplex PCR, was used to amplify TCRbeta CDR3 regions from genomic DNA. Processing in the source paper ran as follows. The number of nucleated cells in each sample was estimated from the amplification of reference gene primers within the assay. Sequence reads were collapsed and filtered to measure the absolute abundance of every unique TCRbeta CDR3 rearrangement. Productive Simpson clonality was computed per sample as the square root of Simpson's diversity index over productive rearrangements. In TCRdb, the immuneACCESS table is reduced to in-frame sequences with V and J assigned. These tables do not hold every clone; where another copy was compared, an unresolved V gene accounts for under half, and the others remain unexplained. The V and J calls and the clone size are those of that table, but D and trimming were determined from the DNA. The sample records about 400,000 clones, around nine tenths of which are singletons. Around 2.9% of the sample is in the top ten clones.

This entry is derived from a study of blood T cell repertoires in COVID-19 (dated by TCRdb to the early 2020s). Study-wide context: Collaborator samples came from the United States, Italy and Spain and covered acute and convalescent phases of COVID-19. The repertoires were released in a freely available public database meant as a resource for research on the immune response to SARS-CoV-2. Nearly every sample came with metadata listing a de-identified subject ID, COVID-19 status, age in years and sex. Subjects who had been exposed to COVID-19, were actively infected with it, or had recovered from it provided the deeply sampled blood TCRbeta repertoires that made up the dataset. The prospective study material was composed of cDNA or gDNA derived from T cells, B-cell-depleted T cells, or PBMCs. Where available, HLA class I and class II types were obtained from metadata supplied by the sample provider rather than from assay-based typing. Samples came from the ongoing ImmuneRACE study (first 160 participants) plus 1,254 subjects from 6 global collaborators. Here is what the overall study found, with its caveats: The amount of clinical and demographic metadata varied by source and participant and was provided uncurated.

Collaborating institutions collected whole blood in K2EDTA tubes following their own protocols. For TCRbeta analysis, collaborators shipped samples in one of three forms: frozen whole blood, isolated PBMCs, or DNA extracted from either of those sample types. Taken from the germline V gene, the CDR1 and CDR2 loops are MDHEN and SYDVKM. The CDR3 numbers 17 residues from cysteine through phenylalanine. Just CDR3 DNA is preserved here, 51 bases in frame from base 1. Trimming at the junction amounts to 2 bases on V and 0 bases on J, and the germline ends lie 14 bases apart. The chain employs TRBV28 and TRBJ2-1, with the D gene call left open. The sequenced material came from peripheral blood. The sequence was collected from a human donor in a cohort sampled during active COVID-19. The sequence in DNA is TGTGCCAGCAGTTTAGCGGAGACCCCGTTCTCCTACAATGAGCAGTTCTTC. This codes for CASSLAETPFSYNEQFF.